These 20 T cell receptor beta chains originate from one sample sequenced in a study of patients and donors after allogeneic stem cell transplantation. Each CDR3 protein is one row after TCRdb ran MiXCR on the RT-PCR reads. Of around 31,000 distinct CDR3 sequences in the sample, approximately 6.3% were seen once. The material sequenced was blood, either unsorted or a sorted T cell fraction (not recorded which). The source is a human donor who was either an allogeneic HSCT recipient or a stem cell or donor lymphocyte infusion donor (not recorded which). It is not recorded whose cells these are; they may come from a transplant donor.

By share, this clonotype counts as medium-sized (0.01 to 0.1%). The rearrangement links TRBV6-6 to TRBJ2-6, with a possible D match to TRBD1 (5 bases). The CDR3 is 16 amino acids. Germline CDR1 reads MNHNY; CDR2 reads SVGAGI (reference sequence). V gave up 2 bases and J gave up 0 bases, with 8 bases separating them. The chain's CDR3 is CASSYTGSSGANVLTF. The CDR3, as DNA: TGTGCCAGCAGTTACACAGGATCCTCTGGGGCCAACGTCCTGACTTTC.

The rearrangement joins TRBV27 to TRBJ2-1; 11 nucleotides agree with TRBD2. The germline V gene has CDR1 MNHEY and CDR2 SMNVEV (reference sequence). The V and J ends lost 6 bases and 13 bases, in that order; junction bases with no gene match: 5. CDR3 size: 12 residues. CDR3 sequence: CASSPTSGNQFF. CDR3 DNA sequence: TGTGCCAGCAGCCCGACTAGCGGGAATCAGTTCTTC.

At least ten counts were recorded for this clonotype. The V and J genes are TRBV6-1 and TRBJ1-5; no clear D gene. This CDR3 comprises 14 residues. Trimming cost V 7 bases and J 1 base, with 11 bases left between them. CDR1 MNHNS and CDR2 SASEGT come from the germline V gene. CDR3 nucleotide sequence: TGTGCCAGCACCGACTATCGGAGCAATCAGCCCCAGCATTTT. It translates to CASTDYRSNQPQHF.

Many counts were recorded for this clonotype. This sequence joins TRBV18 and TRBJ1-1; 7 bases are a match to TRBD1. CDR3 length: 12 amino acids. CDR1 and CDR2 from the germline V gene are KGHSH and LQKENI. Losses at the gene ends were 0 bases for V and 12 bases for J; bases not matched to a gene: 4. The CDR3 region has the DNA TGTGCCAGCTCACCACCGACAGGGAGAACTTTCTTT. It yields the protein CASSPPTGRTFF. Using reference TRBV18 and TRBJ1-1 for the parts outside the CDR3, the full variable domain is NAGVMQNPRHLVRRRGQEARLRCSPMKGHSHVYWYRQLPEEGLKFMVYLQKENIIDESGMPKERFSAEFPKEGPSILRIQQVVRGDSAAYFCASSPPTGRTFFGQGTRLTVV.

The CDR3 region has the DNA TGTGCCAGCAGCGTAGAGGATAGCGGAGCCAAAAACATTCAGTACTTC. Translation gives CASSVEDSGAKNIQYF. The gene calls are TRBV9 and TRBJ2-4; a possible D gene is TRBD2 (6 bases). The CDR3 sequence is 16 residues long. With 0 bases removed from V and 0 bases from J, the gap between germline ends came to 10 bases. CDR1 SGDLS and CDR2 YYNGEE come from the germline V gene.

V and J are TRBV6-5 and TRBJ1-4; D is ambiguous. V was cut by 6 bases and J by 0 bases, with 11 bases left in between. CDR1 is MNHEY and CDR2 is SVGAGI in the germline V gene. CDR3 size: 15 residues. Here the CDR3 reads CASSRSFATNEKLFF. The CDR3, as DNA: TGTGCCAGCAGCCGAAGTTTTGCAACTAATGAAAAACTGTTTTTT.

This clonotype was seen many times. The DNA of the CDR3 is TGTGCCATCAGTAAAAAGGCGGATGAGCAGTTCTTC. The encoded protein is CAISKKADEQFF. This sequence joins TRBV10-3 and TRBJ2-1, with unresolved D. V lost 5 bases to trimming and J lost 8 bases, with 10 bases between them. CDR3 size: 12 residues. Germline CDR1 ENHRY, CDR2 SYGVKD.

The table lists this clonotype with a few counts. This chain uses TRBV20-1 with TRBJ1-4; 7 bases agree with TRBD1. The CDR3 runs 15 residues. J lost 8 bases, V lost 5 bases, and 14 bases had no gene match. Germline V lookup: CDR1 DFQATT, CDR2 SNEGSKA (reference sequence). The CDR3 sequence: CSAHPRDSPREKLFF. The CDR3 DNA follows: TGCAGTGCTCACCCCCGGGACAGCCCTAGAGAAAAACTGTTTTTT.

The chain couples TRBV6-5 to TRBJ2-2; the D gene is possibly TRBD2 (5 bases). V lost 0 bases and J 3 bases, leaving 11 bases between the germline ends. CDR1 is MNHEY and CDR2 is SVGAGI in the germline V gene. This CDR3 spans 16 amino acids. The CDR3 region is CASSYSVGRHTGELFF. The CDR3 coding sequence is TGTGCCAGCAGTTACTCTGTGGGGAGACACACCGGGGAGCTGTTTTTT.

The chain joins TRBV28 to TRBJ2-7; D is perhaps TRBD2 (6 bases). The germline V gene encodes CDR1 MDHEN and CDR2 SYDVKM. The germline V and J ends were trimmed by 0 bases and 7 bases, with 13 bases remaining between them. CDR3 length: 14 residues. This CDR3 reads CASSLWPGGIEQYF. CDR3 sequence (DNA): TGTGCCAGCAGTTTATGGCCAGGCGGGATTGAGCAGTACTTC.

This clonotype was found many times. This chain links TRBV12-3 or TRBV12-4 with TRBJ2-5; a possible D gene is TRBD1 (5 bases). V lost 3 bases, J lost 5 bases, and 10 bases lay in between. This CDR3 comprises 13 residues. The CDR3 DNA sequence: TGTGCCAGCAGTTTCATGGCAGGGGAGACCCAGTACTTC. It codes for CASSFMAGETQYF.

A few counts support this clonotype. The rearrangement uses TRBV6-2 or TRBV6-3 and TRBJ1-1, with D unresolved. Germline-derived CDR1 and CDR2 are MNHEY and SVGEGT. The CDR3 is 13 amino acids. Trimming removed 6 bases from V and 3 bases from J, with 11 bases in between. CDR3 in DNA: TGTGCCAGCAGCCTCGTACGACACACTGAAGCTTTCTTT. This gives the protein CASSLVRHTEAFF.

For this clonotype: A junction end diverges from the germline sequence, so it may reflect a read error. The chain uses TRBV7-6 and TRBJ2-2, with a tentative D call TRBD2 (5 bases). Germline assignment: CDR1 SGHVS and CDR2 FNYEAQ. CDR3 length: 15 amino acids. CDR3 DNA: TGTGCCAGCAGCTACGTCTTGGCGAACACCGGGGAGCTGTTATTT. Its translation is CASSYVLANTGELLF.

This clonotype was found many times. This chain connects TRBV11-1 to TRBJ2-7, with TRBD1 matching over 8 bases. The CDR3 is made up of 14 amino acids. The junction had 6 bases not matched to a gene; V was cut back by 5 bases and J by 3 bases. The germline V gene encodes CDR1 SGHAT and CDR2 FQDESV (reference sequence). The CDR3 coding sequence is TGTGCCAGCAGCCCACGGGACAGGATCTACGAGCAGTACTTC. As protein: CASSPRDRIYEQYF.

To note about this clonotype: A read error may explain this, as a much larger clone is one base away. This rearrangement joins TRBV20-1 to TRBJ2-3; D is ambiguous. CDR1 and CDR2 from the germline V gene are DFQATT and SNEGSKA (reference sequence). The length of the CDR3 is 14 residues. The CDR3 sequence: CNARSEAITDTQYF. CDR3 sequence (DNA): TGCAATGCTAGGAGCGAGGCAATCACAGATACGCAGTATTTT.

This clonotype appeared a few times. The chain recombines TRBV15 with TRBJ2-2; TRBD2 matches at 11 bases. CDR1 and CDR2 (germline): LNHNV, YYDKDF (reference sequence). CDR3 size: 17 residues. V gave up 2 bases and J gave up 10 bases; unmatched junction bases: 12. DNA of the CDR3: TGTGCCACCAGCAGACTTATACCTCTAGCGGGAGGCGTGGAGCTGTTTTTT. Protein: CATSRLIPLAGGVELFF.

This clonotype showed up many times. This chain joins TRBV24-1 and TRBJ1-2; 7 bases are a match to TRBD1. CDR3 size: 12 residues. Germline lookup yields CDR1 KGHDR and CDR2 SFDVKD. Trimming cost V 5 bases and J 8 bases; bases outside gene matches: 4. This CDR3 reads CATSAAGGGYTF. DNA for the CDR3: TGTGCCACCAGTGCGGCAGGGGGAGGCTACACCTTC.

This clonotype was recorded a few times. The V gene is TRBV10-3, the J gene TRBJ2-7, with TRBD2 matching over 11 bases. Per the germline V gene, CDR1 is ENHRY and CDR2 is SYGVKD. The CDR3 is 15 residues long. V was clipped by 4 bases and J by 6 bases; unmatched bases: 8. CDR3 sequence (DNA): TGTGCCATCAGTGGACCACTAGCGGGAGAGGCCGAGCAGTACTTC. Its translation: CAISGPLAGEAEQYF.

This clonotype was counted many times. The rearrangement uses TRBV5-6 and TRBJ2-7, with D perhaps TRBD1 (6 bases). Germline-derived CDR1 and CDR2 are SGHDT and YYEEEE. V was clipped by 4 bases and J by 3 bases, with 14 bases between them. This CDR3 has 14 residues. CDR3 residues: CASSTTGRYYEQYF. The CDR3, as DNA: TGTGCCAGCAGCACCACAGGGAGATACTACGAGCAGTACTTC.

V is TRBV6-5 and J is TRBJ2-7; 10 bases align to TRBD1. Unmatched junction bases numbered 2, after V lost 8 bases and J lost 4 bases. Looked up from germline, CDR1 is MNHEY and CDR2 is SVGAGI. This CDR3 comprises 12 residues. CDR3 coding DNA: TGTGCCAGCGGGGACAGGGGATACGAGCAGTACTTC. The encoded protein is CASGDRGYEQYF.